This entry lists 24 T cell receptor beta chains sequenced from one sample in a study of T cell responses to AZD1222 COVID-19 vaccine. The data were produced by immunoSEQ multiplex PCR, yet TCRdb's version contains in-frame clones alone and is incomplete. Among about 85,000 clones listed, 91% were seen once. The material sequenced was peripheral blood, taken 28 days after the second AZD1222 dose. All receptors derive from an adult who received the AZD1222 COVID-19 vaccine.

In DNA, the CDR3 is TGTGCCAGCAGTTTCTCCGGGACAGGGGGTCTTTCACCCCTCCACTTT. Its translation: CASSFSGTGGLSPLHF. This sequence joins TRBV28 and TRBJ1-6; 11 bases line up with TRBD1. Germline V gene data show CDR1 as MDHEN and CDR2 as SYDVKM. CDR3 length equals 16 residues. J was trimmed by 9 bases and V by 3 bases; bases with no gene match: 7.

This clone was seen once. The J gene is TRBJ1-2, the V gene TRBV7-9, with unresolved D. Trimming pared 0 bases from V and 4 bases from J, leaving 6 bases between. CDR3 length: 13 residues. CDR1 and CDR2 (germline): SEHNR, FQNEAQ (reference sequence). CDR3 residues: CASSLALSYGYTF. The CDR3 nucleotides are TGTGCCAGCAGCTTAGCCCTGTCCTATGGCTACACCTTC.

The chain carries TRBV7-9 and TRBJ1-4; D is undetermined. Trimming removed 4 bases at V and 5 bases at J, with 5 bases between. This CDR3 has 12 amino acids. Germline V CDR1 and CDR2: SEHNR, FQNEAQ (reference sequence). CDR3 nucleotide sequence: TGTGCCAGCAGCTCCCGGAATGAAAAACTGTTTTTT. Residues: CASSSRNEKLFF.

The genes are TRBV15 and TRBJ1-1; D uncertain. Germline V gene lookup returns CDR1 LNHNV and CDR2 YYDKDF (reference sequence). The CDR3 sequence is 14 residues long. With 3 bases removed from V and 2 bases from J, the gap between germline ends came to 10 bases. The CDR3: CATSSRLRNTEAFF. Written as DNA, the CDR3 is TGTGCCACCAGCAGCCGGCTGAGAAACACTGAAGCTTTCTTT. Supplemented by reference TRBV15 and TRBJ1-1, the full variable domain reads DAMVIQNPRYQVTQFGKPVTLSCSQTLNHNVMYWYQQKSSQAPKLLFHYYDKDFNNEADTPDNFQSRRPNTSFCFLDIRSPGLGDTAMYLCATSSRLRNTEAFFGQGTRLTVV.

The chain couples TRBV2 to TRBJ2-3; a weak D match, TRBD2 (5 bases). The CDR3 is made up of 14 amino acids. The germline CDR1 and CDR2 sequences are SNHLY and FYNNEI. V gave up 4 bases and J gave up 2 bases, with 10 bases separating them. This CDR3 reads CASSARGSTDTQYF. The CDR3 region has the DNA TGTGCCAGCAGTGCACGGGGATCCACAGATACGCAGTATTTT.

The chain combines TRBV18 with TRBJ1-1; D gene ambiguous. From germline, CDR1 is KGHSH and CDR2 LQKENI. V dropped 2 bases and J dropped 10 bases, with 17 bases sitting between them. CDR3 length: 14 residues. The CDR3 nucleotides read TGTGCCAGCTCACCAAATGTTCGGCAAGATGGAGCTTTCTTT. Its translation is CASSPNVRQDGAFF.

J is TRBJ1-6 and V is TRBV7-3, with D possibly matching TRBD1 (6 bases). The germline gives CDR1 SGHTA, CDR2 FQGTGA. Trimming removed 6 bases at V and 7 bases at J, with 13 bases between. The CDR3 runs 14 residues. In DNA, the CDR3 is TGTGCCAGCAGTTTACAGGGACAAAATTCACCCCTCCACTTT. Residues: CASSLQGQNSPLHF. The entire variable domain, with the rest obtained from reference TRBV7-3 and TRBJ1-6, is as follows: GAGVSQTPSNKVTEKGKYVELRCDPISGHTALYWYRQSLGQGPEFLIYFQGTGAADDSGLPNDRFFAVRPEGSVSTLKIQRTERGDSAVYLCASSLQGQNSPLHFGNGTRLTVT.

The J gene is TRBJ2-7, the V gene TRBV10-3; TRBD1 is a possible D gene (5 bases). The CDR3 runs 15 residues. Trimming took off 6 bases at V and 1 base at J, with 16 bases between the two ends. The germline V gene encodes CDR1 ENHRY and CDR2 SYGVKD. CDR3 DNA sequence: TGTGCCATCAGATCGCAGGGTCAAAGTTCCTACGAGCAGTACTTC. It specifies CAIRSQGQSSYEQYF.

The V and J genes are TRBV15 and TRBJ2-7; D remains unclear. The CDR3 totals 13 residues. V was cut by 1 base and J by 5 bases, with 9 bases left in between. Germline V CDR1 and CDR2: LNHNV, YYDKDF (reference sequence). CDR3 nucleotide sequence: TGTGCCACCAGCAGAGCGGTAGTCCACGAGCAGTACTTC. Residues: CATSRAVVHEQYF.

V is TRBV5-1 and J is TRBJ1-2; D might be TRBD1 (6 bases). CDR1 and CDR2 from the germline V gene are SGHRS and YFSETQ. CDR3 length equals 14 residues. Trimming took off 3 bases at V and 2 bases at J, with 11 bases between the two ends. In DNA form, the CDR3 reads TGCGCCAGCAGCTCCACAGGGACCAACTATGGCTACACCTTC. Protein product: CASSSTGTNYGYTF. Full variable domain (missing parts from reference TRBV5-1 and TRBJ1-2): KAGVTQTPRYLIKTRGQQVTLSCSPISGHRSVSWYQQTPGQGLQFLFEYFSETQRNKGNFPGRFSGRQFSNSRSEMNVSTLELGDSALYLCASSSTGTNYGYTFGSGTRLTVV.

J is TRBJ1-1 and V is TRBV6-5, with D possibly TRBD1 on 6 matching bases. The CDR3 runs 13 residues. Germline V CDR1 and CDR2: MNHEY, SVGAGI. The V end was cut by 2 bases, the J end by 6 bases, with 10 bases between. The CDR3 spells CASSYGGLAEAFF. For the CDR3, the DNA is TGTGCCAGCAGTTACGGGGGGCTGGCTGAAGCTTTCTTT.

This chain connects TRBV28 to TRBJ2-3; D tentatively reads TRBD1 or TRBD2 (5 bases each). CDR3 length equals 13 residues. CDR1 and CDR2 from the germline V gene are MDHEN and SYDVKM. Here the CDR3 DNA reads TGTGCGCTATCCCGGGACAGCACAGATACGCAGTATTTT. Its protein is CALSRDSTDTQYF.

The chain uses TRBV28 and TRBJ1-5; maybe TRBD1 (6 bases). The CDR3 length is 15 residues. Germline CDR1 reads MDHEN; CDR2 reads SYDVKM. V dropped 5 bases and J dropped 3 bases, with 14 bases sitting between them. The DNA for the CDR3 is TGTGCCAGCAGTCCCTTAGCAGGGGACAATCAGCCCCAGCATTTT. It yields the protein CASSPLAGDNQPQHF.

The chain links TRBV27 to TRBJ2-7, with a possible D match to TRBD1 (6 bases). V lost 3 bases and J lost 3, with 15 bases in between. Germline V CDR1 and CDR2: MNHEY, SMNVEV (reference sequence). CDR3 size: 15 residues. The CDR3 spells CASSLSTGPFYEQYF. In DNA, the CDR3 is TGTGCCAGCAGTTTGTCGACAGGTCCCTTCTACGAGCAGTACTTC.

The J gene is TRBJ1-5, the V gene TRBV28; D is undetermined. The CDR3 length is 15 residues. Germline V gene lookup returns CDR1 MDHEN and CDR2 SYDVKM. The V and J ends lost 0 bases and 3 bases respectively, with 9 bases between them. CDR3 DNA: TGTGCCAGCAGTTTATGGGGTGTCGACAATCAGCCCCAGCATTTT. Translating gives CASSLWGVDNQPQHF.

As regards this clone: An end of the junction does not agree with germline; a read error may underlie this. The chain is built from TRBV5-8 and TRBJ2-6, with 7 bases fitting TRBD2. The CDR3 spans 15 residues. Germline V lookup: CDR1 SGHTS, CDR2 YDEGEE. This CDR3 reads CASRLGGSGANVLTF. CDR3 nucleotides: TGTGCCAGCAGATTGGGAGGGTCTGGGGCCAACGTCCTGACTTTC.

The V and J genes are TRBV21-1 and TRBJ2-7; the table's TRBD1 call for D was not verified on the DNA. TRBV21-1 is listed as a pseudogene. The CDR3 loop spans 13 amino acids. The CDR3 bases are TGTGCCAGCAGCAATAAGCAGGGAAGCGAGCAGTACTTC. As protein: CASSNKQGSEQYF.

CDR3 coding DNA: TGTGCCAGCTCACCAAGGACCCTCTACGAGCAGTACTTC. It encodes CASSPRTLYEQYF. The V call is TRBV18, the J call TRBJ2-7, with D unclear. CDR1 is KGHSH and CDR2 is LQKENI in the germline V gene. V was trimmed by 2 bases and J by 3 bases, leaving 8 bases between them. The CDR3 runs to 13 residues.

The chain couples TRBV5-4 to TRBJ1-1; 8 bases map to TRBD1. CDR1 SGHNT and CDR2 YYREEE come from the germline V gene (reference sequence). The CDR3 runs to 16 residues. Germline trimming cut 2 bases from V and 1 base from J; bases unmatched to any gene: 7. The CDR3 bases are TGTGCCAGCAGCTTCGAAACAGGGGGTGCGAACACTGAAGCTTTCTTT. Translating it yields CASSFETGGANTEAFF.

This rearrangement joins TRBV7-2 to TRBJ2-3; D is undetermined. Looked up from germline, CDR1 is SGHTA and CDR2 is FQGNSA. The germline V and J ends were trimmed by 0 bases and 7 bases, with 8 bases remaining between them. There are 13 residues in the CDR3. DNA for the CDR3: TGTGCCAGCAGCTTAGCGACCCCCAATACGCAGTATTTT. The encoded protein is CASSLATPNTQYF.

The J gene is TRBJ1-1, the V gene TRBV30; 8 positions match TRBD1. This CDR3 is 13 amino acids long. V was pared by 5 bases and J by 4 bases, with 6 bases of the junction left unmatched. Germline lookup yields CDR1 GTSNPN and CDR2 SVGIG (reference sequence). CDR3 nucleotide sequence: TGTGCCTGGCGGACAGGGTCGTTCACTGAAGCTTTCTTT. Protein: CAWRTGSFTEAFF. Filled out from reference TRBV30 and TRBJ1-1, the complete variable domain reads SQTIHQWPATLVQPVGSPLSLECTVEGTSNPNLYWYRQAAGRGLQLLFYSVGIGQISSEVPQNLSASRPQDRQFILSSKKLLLSDSGFYLCAWRTGSFTEAFFGQGTRLTVV.

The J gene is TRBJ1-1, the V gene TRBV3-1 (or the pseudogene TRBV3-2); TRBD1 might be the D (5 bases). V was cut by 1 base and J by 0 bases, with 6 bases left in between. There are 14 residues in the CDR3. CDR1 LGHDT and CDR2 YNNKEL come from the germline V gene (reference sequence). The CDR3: CASSQGGMNTEAFF. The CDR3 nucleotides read TGTGCCAGCAGCCAAGGGGGCATGAACACTGAAGCTTTCTTT.

The CDR3 DNA follows: TGTGCCAGCTCACCACTAGCGAGGTCCCCCGGGGAGCTGTTTTTT. It is translated as CASSPLARSPGELFF. The chain has TRBV18 and TRBJ2-2, with D maybe TRBD2 (5 bases). The length of the CDR3 is 15 residues. Germline lookup yields CDR1 KGHSH and CDR2 LQKENI. The V gene lost 1 base and the J gene lost 6 bases, with 12 bases spanning the gap. The complete variable domain, with remaining parts taken from reference TRBV18 and TRBJ2-2, reads NAGVMQNPRHLVRRRGQEARLRCSPMKGHSHVYWYRQLPEEGLKFMVYLQKENIIDESGMPKERFSAEFPKEGPSILRIQQVVRGDSAAYFCASSPLARSPGELFFGEGSRLTVL.

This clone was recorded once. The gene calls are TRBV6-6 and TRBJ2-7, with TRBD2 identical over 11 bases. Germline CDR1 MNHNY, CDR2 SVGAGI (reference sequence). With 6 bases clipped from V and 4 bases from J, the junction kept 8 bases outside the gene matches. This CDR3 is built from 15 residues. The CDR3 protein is CASSHHTSGSYEQYF. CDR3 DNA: TGTGCCAGCAGCCATCATACTAGCGGGAGTTACGAGCAGTACTTC.